The clone carrying this T cell receptor beta chain appeared many times. The record originates from a study of molecular identifiers for immune sequencing clone quantification. In TCRdb, the PCR reads were re-called with MiXCR into one record per CDR3 protein. The sample records about 500,000 distinct CDR3 sequences, about a fifth being singletons. Deletions cut 2 bases from V and 6 bases from J, with 5 bases between. The CDR3 sequence is 12 residues long. Per germline, CDR1 MNHNS and CDR2 SASEGT. Input for naive CD8 libraries was 20,000 to 1,000,000 sorted cells; the RNA fraction used was 10%, 30% or 50%.

The sequenced sample consisted of naive CD8+ T cells from blood, with Jurkat cell RNA spiked in. The subset was: FACS-sorted CD8+CD4-CCR7+CD45RA+ naive T cells. This clonotype originated in a human donor in good health. Some libraries in this study had Jurkat cell RNA spiked in. This chain uses TRBV6-1 with TRBJ2-1, with D unclear. CDR3 DNA: TGTGCCAGCAGTGAACTGTTCAATGAGCAGTTCTTC. It encodes CASSELFNEQFF.